These 10 T cell receptor beta chains were all obtained from the same sample, sequenced in a study of T cell repertoires in cytomegalovirus infection. TCRdb itself ran the reads through MiXCR, one entry per CDR3 protein. The top ten hold over 10% of the sample, which has approximately 1,000,000 distinct CDR3 sequences, around 32% seen once. These receptors lack a known antigen. The sample was cultured CD8+ T cells from PBMCs, taken from culture after CMV antigen stimulation. These receptors were collected from a human donor in good health (CMV status not recorded). Some clones in this sample may be carry-over from other donors' samples.

This clonotype was seen only a few times. This chain links TRBV27 with TRBJ2-1; D tentatively fits TRBD1 or TRBD2 (5 bases each). The CDR3 loop spans 16 amino acids. Trimming removed 3 bases from V and 2 bases from J, with 14 bases in between. Per germline, CDR1 MNHEY and CDR2 SMNVEV (reference sequence). The CDR3 bases are TGTGCCAGCAGTTTTCTGAGGGGCCTCACCTACAATGAGCAGTTCTTC. Encoded protein: CASSFLRGLTYNEQFF.

This clonotype was counted a few times. The V call is TRBV19, the J call TRBJ1-3; no definite D call. The CDR3 runs to 17 residues. Germline-derived CDR1 and CDR2 are LNHDA and SQIVND (reference sequence). V was cut by 5 bases and J by 0 bases, with 17 bases left in between. The CDR3 loop reads CASSPTHRLFSGNTIYF. The CDR3 DNA reads TGTGCCAGTAGTCCCACCCACAGACTGTTCTCTGGAAACACCATATATTTT.

The V call is TRBV15, the J call TRBJ1-1, with TRBD1 as a possible D gene (6 bases). The CDR3 loop spans 17 amino acids. CDR1 is LNHNV, CDR2 YYDKDF, per germline (reference sequence). With 1 base removed from V and 5 bases from J, the gap between germline ends came to 20 bases. CDR3 protein: CATSRVPGEAGETEAFF. CDR3 in DNA: TGTGCCACCAGCAGAGTACCCGGGGAGGCAGGGGAAACTGAAGCTTTCTTT.

The rearrangement links TRBV6-2 or TRBV6-3 to TRBJ2-7; D is ambiguous. Germline CDR1 reads MNHEY; CDR2 reads SVGEGT. This CDR3 has 12 amino acids. V was pared by 5 bases and J by 5 bases, with 10 bases between. CDR3 in DNA: TGTGCCAGCAGTGGGGTCGGCCACGAGCAGTACGTC. Translation: CASSGVGHEQYV.

This clonotype came up a few times. The chain combines TRBV10-3 with TRBJ1-6, with D unresolved. This CDR3 is built from 13 residues. Germline values: CDR1 ENHRY, CDR2 SYGVKD. V dropped 6 bases and J dropped 10 bases, with 13 bases sitting between them. CDR3 amino acids: CAIRAEVGSPLHF. Here the CDR3 DNA reads TGTGCCATCAGGGCGGAGGTGGGATCACCCCTCCACTTT.

This chain links TRBV7-9 with TRBJ2-1; TRBD2 aligns across 7 bases. The CDR3 totals 15 residues. Unmatched junction bases numbered 5, after V lost 6 bases and J lost 0 bases. Per the germline V gene, CDR1 is SEHNR and CDR2 is FQNEAQ (reference sequence). The CDR3 DNA follows: TGTGCCAGCAGAGGCTGGGGGGGCTCCTACAATGAGCAGTTCTTC. This encodes CASRGWGGSYNEQFF.

This clonotype has ten or more counts. The V and J genes are TRBV7-8 and TRBJ1-3, with D perhaps matching TRBD1 (5 bases). This CDR3 has 16 amino acids. Trimming took 0 bases from V and 9 from J, leaving 18 bases between them. Per the germline V gene, CDR1 is SGHVS and CDR2 is FQNEAQ. DNA for the CDR3: TGTGCCAGCAGCTTAGCAGTCAGGGAGAACCCGGGCACCATATATTTT. It codes for CASSLAVRENPGTIYF.

The genes are TRBV15 and TRBJ1-5; D perhaps matches TRBD1 (5 bases). Trimming removed 4 bases from V and 0 bases from J, with 13 bases in between. The CDR3 is made up of 16 amino acids. Germline-derived CDR1 and CDR2 are LNHNV and YYDKDF (reference sequence). CDR3 loop: CATSTGTGFSNQPQHF. CDR3 coding DNA: TGTGCCACCAGCACCGGGACCGGCTTTAGCAATCAGCCCCAGCATTTT. Looking up the rest from reference TRBV15 and TRBJ1-5 gives the full variable domain: DAMVIQNPRYQVTQFGKPVTLSCSQTLNHNVMYWYQQKSSQAPKLLFHYYDKDFNNEADTPDNFQSRRPNTSFCFLDIRSPGLGDTAMYLCATSTGTGFSNQPQHFGDGTRLSIL.

The chain is built from TRBV6-2 or TRBV6-3 and TRBJ2-2, with D perhaps TRBD2 (5 bases). The CDR3 sequence is 15 residues long. Deletions cut 7 bases from V and 5 bases from J, with 17 bases between. Germline values: CDR1 MNHEY, CDR2 SVGEGT. The CDR3 nucleotides read TGTGCCAGCACCCTACCGGGGTTAGATACCGGGGAGCTGTTTTTT. Amino acid sequence: CASTLPGLDTGELFF.

CDR3 loop: CASQGGGQGFNEQFF. The CDR3 nucleotides read TGTGCCTCCCAGGGAGGGGGACAGGGATTCAATGAGCAGTTCTTC. The rearrangement uses TRBV10-3 and TRBJ2-1; 9 bases line up with TRBD1. Germline-derived CDR1 and CDR2 are ENHRY and SYGVKD. CDR3 size: 15 residues. J lost 6 bases, V lost 11 bases, and 14 bases had no gene match.